This TCR beta chain was recorded in a study of cytomegalovirus exposure and HLA in healthy donors. V lost 0 bases to trimming and J lost 12 bases, with 10 bases between them. This CDR3 region has 12 residues. Germline CDR1 reads SGDLS; CDR2 reads YYNGEE. Vbeta (60) and Jbeta (13) primers were used in the PCR. The data were produced by immunoSEQ multiplex PCR, yet TCRdb's version contains in-frame clones alone and is incomplete. In the table there are approximately 130,000 clones, less than 90% of which are singletons. Regarding the study as a whole: In an earlier analysis, in under 700 donors, most V segments appeared productive either ~87% or ~30% of the time. One variant, a missense change in DCLRE1C, was linked in a later analysis to TCR beta V- and J-gene trimming.

A remark on this clone: Its antigen remains unknown.

The TCR comes from a man aged 40-50 years in good health and CMV-seronegative. The sequencing sample was made of PBMCs. V is TRBV9 and J is TRBJ2-1, with a possible D match to TRBD2 (7 bases). CDR3 bases: TGTGCCAGCAGCGTAGGGGGGGGGCGGCAGTTCTTC. This codes for CASSVGGGRQFF.